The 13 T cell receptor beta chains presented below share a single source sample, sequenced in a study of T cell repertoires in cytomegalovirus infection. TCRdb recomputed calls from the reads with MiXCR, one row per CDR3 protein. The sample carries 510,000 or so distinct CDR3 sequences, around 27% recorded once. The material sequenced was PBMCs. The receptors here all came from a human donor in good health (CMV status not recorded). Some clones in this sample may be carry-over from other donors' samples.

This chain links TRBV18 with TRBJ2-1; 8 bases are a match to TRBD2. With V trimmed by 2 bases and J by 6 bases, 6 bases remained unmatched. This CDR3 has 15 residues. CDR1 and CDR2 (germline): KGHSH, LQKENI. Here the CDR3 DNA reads TGTGCCAGCTCACCAAATAGCGGGACGGGCAATGAGCAGTTCTTC. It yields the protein CASSPNSGTGNEQFF.

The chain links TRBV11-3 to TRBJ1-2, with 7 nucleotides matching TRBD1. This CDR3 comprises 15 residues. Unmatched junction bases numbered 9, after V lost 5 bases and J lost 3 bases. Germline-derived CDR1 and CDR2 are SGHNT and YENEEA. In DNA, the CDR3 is TGTGCCAGCAGCCCAGGCGGGGACAGACACTATGGCTACACCTTC. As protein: CASSPGGDRHYGYTF.

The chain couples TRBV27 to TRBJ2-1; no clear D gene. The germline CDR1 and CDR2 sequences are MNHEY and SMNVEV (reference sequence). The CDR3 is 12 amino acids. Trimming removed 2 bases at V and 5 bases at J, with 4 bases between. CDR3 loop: CASSLPHNEQFF. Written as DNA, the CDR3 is TGTGCCAGCAGTTTACCCCACAATGAGCAGTTCTTC.

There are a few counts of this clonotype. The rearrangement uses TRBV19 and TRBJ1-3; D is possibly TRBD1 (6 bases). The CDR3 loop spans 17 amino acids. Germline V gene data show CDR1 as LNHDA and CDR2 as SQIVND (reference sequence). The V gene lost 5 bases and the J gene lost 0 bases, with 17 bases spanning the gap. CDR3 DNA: TGTGCCAGTAGTGCCCCGGCGACAGGATACTCTGGAAACACCATATATTTT. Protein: CASSAPATGYSGNTIYF.

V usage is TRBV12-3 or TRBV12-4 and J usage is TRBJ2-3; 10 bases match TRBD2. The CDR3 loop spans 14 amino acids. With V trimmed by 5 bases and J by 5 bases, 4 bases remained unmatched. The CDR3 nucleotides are TGTGCCAGCAGTGCAGCGGGAGGGCGAGATACGCAGTATTTT. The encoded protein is CASSAAGGRDTQYF.

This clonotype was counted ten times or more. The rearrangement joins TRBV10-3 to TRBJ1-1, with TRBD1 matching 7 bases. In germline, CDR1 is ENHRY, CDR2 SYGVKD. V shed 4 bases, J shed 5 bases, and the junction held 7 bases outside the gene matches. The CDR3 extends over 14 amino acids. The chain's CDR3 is CAISVEGAETEAFF. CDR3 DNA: TGTGCCATCAGTGTTGAGGGGGCAGAGACTGAAGCTTTCTTT.

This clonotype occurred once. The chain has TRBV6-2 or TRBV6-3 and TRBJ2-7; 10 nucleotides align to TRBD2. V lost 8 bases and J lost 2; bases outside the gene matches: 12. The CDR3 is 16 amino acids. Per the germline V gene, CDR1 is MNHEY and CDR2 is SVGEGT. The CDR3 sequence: CASGRKTSGWTYEQYV. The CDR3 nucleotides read TGTGCCAGCGGCAGGAAGACTAGCGGGTGGACCTACGAGCAGTACGTC.

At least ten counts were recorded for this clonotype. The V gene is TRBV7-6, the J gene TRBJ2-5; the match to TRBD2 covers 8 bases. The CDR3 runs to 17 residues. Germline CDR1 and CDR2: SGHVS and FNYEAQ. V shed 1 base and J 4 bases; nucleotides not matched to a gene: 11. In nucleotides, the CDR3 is TGTGCCAGCAGCTTAGATGGATATGGAGCGGGAGCAGAGACCCAGTACTTC. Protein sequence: CASSLDGYGAGAETQYF.

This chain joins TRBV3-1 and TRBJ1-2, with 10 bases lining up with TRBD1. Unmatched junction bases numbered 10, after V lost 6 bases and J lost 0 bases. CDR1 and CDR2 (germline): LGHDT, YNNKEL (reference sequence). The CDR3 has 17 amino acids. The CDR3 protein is CASSRGTGALANYGYTF. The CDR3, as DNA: TGTGCCAGCAGTCGCGGGACAGGGGCGTTAGCTAACTATGGCTACACCTTC.

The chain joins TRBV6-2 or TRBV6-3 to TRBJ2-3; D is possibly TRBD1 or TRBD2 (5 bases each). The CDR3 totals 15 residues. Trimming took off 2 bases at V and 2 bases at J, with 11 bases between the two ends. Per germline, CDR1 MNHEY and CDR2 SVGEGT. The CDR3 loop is CASSYGGMITDTQYF. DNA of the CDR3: TGTGCCAGCAGTTACGGGGGAATGATCACAGATACGCAGTATTTT.

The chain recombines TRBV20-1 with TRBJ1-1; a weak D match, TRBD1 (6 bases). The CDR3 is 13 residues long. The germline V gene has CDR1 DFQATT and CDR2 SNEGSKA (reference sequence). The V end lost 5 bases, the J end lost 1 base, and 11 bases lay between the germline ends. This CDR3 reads CSAFDRRNTEAFF. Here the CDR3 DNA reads TGCAGTGCTTTCGACAGGAGGAACACTGAAGCTTTCTTT.

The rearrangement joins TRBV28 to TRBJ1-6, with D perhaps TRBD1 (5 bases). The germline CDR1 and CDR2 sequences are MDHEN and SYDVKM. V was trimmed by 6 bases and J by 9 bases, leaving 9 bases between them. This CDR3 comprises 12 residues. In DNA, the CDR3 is TGTGCCAGCAGGGTGAGGGGTTCACCCCTCCACTTT. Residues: CASRVRGSPLHF.

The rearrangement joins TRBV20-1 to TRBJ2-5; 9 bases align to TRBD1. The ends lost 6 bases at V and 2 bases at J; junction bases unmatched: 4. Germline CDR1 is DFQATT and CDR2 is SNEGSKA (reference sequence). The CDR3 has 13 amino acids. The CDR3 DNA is TGCAGTGCCCGTGGGACAGGGCAAGAGACCCAGTACTTC. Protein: CSARGTGQETQYF.